The rows below give T cell receptor beta chains drawn from one sample of a study of blood T cell repertoires in COVID-19. This table comes from immunoSEQ multiplex PCR, and its TCRdb copy is limited to in-frame clones, with some not included. The table shows some 150,000 clones, with approximately 90% occurring only once. Sequencing input: peripheral blood. The origin of the receptors is a woman aged 45-65 years with acute or convalescent COVID-19. CDR3s include the opening cysteine and the closing phenylalanine or tryptophan. A D gene is named only where the DNA matches it firmly. For some rows the clone size is stated as once, few or many, or as a class when expanded; others skip it.

>14|TRBV2|TRBD1|.|TRBJ1-4
CASSIRGDFKKLFF
TGTGCCAGCAGTATCAGGGGGGATTTTAAAAAACTGTTTTTT
>15|TRBV19|TRBD1|.|TRBJ1-2
CASSTRQGFWYGYTF
TGTGCCAGTAGTACCCGACAGGGGTTTTGGTATGGCTACACCTTC
>14|TRBV18|TRBD1|.|TRBJ2-4
CASSRGQGINIQYF
TGTGCCAGCTCCCGGGGACAGGGTATAAACATTCAGTACTTC
>15|TRBV19|.|few|TRBJ1-2
CASRKGEEANYGYTF
TGTGCCAGTAGGAAGGGGGAAGAAGCTAACTATGGCTACACCTTC
>17|TRBV7-9|TRBD2|.|TRBJ2-7
CASSSRLSGRPTYEQYF
TGTGCCAGCAGCTCAAGGCTGAGCGGGAGGCCTACCTACGAGCAGTACTTC
>13|TRBV3-1/TRBV3-2|.|.|TRBJ1-3
CASNFNYGNTIYF
TGTGCCAGCAACTTTAACTATGGAAACACCATATATTTT
>13|TRBV11-2|.|.|TRBJ2-5
CASSFQGGETQYF
TGTGCCAGCAGCTTCCAAGGCGGGGAGACCCAGTACTTC
>13|TRBV30|.|.|TRBJ1-5
CAWSAGSGQPQHF
TGTGCCTGGAGCGCAGGGTCAGGGCAGCCCCAGCATTTT
>14|TRBV7-3|.|few|TRBJ2-7
CASSPGAGSYEQYF
TGTGCCAGCAGCCCGGGTGCAGGGTCCTACGAGCAGTACTTC
>16|TRBV24-1|.|once|TRBJ1-3
CATSDLPGSSGNTIYF
TGTGCCACCAGTGATTTGCCGGGGAGCTCTGGAAACACCATATATTTT
>15|TRBV1|.|few|TRBJ1-4
CTSSQLGSTNEKLFF
TGCACCAGCAGCCAACTAGGGAGTACTAATGAAAAACTGTTTTTT
>16|TRBV11-3|.|few|TRBJ1-1
CASSQAGRVGSTEAFF
TGTGCCAGCAGCCAAGCGGGCAGGGTAGGAAGCACTGAAGCTTTCTTT
>15|TRBV7-2|.|.|TRBJ2-3
CASSLWVSQADTQYF
TGTGCCAGCAGCCTATGGGTCTCACAGGCAGATACGCAGTATTTT
>13|TRBV6-5|TRBD1|.|TRBJ2-7
CASRTGVSYEQYF
TGTGCCAGTCGGACAGGGGTCTCCTACGAGCAGTACTTC
>15|TRBV11-2|.|.|TRBJ2-3
CASSLAGLRTDTQYF
TGTGCCAGCAGCTTAGCTGGGCTCCGCACAGATACGCAGTATTTT
>13|TRBV3-1/TRBV3-2|.|.|TRBJ2-6
CASSPYGANVLTF
TGTGCCAGCAGTCCGTATGGGGCCAACGTCCTGACTTTC
>14|TRBV19|.|.|TRBJ2-1
CASSIDRGQNEQFF
TGTGCCAGTAGTATAGATCGCGGACAGAATGAGCAGTTCTTC
>15|TRBV3-1/TRBV3-2|TRBD1|.|TRBJ2-3
CASSRGQGVTDTQYF
TGTGCCAGCAGCAGGGGACAGGGAGTCACAGATACGCAGTATTTT
>14|TRBV19|.|.|TRBJ1-2
CASSLGGSGNGYTF
TGTGCCAGTAGCCTCGGAGGGAGCGGGAATGGCTACACCTTC
>14|TRBV7-2|.|.|TRBJ1-2
CASSLLGGNYGYTF
TGTGCCAGCAGCTTGTTGGGGGGGAACTATGGCTACACCTTC